This TCR beta chain was sequenced for a study of shared clonotypes between healthy human individuals. Across the study: Per-donor plates numbered three CD4 naive, three CD4 memory, two CD8 naive and one CD8 memory.

Donors had no recently reported acute infections or vaccinations and were HIV-negative. Assay used: immunoSEQ multiplex PCR; TCRdb lists only in-frame clones, some missing. This sample has 2.3 million or so clones, with 93% found just once. This clone was seen once. Trimming took 2 bases from V and 5 from J, leaving 18 bases between them. The CDR3 has 16 residues. CDR1 is MNHEY and CDR2 is SVGAGI in the germline V gene. The chain carries TRBV6-5 and TRBJ2-5; maybe TRBD1 (5 bases). This sequence was found in a man aged 18 to 30 in good health. Some clones in this sample may be carry-over from other donors' samples. Sequences were obtained from naive CD4+ T cells from PBMCs. As to subset: CD45RA+ positively selected. In DNA, the CDR3 is TGTGCCAGCAGTTACGACCTTGGCAGGGCGTATGAGACCCAGTACTTC. Translated: CASSYDLGRAYETQYF.